This T cell receptor (beta chain) was observed in a study of breast tumors, draining lymph nodes, adjacent tissues. Germline V lookup: CDR1 SGHVS, CDR2 FQNEAQ. V was clipped by 7 bases and J by 10 bases, with 16 bases between them. This CDR3 has 13 amino acids. Axillary draining lymph nodes of breast cancer patients supplied the node samples. Findings of the study overall: Luminal-like breast cancer showed significantly greater tumor-nontumor repertoire similarity than basal-like breast cancer did.

TCRdb re-called the multiplex PCR reads with MiXCR, one entry per CDR3 protein. The data show fewer than 85,000 distinct CDR3 sequences, about 21% seen once. This clonotype was detected many times. Antigen unknown. The origin of this receptor is a female donor with breast cancer. Some clones in this sample may be carry-over from other donors' samples. This chain links TRBV7-8 with TRBJ1-4; D call uncertain. Sequencing was performed on axillary lymph node tissue. Here the CDR3 reads CASTHPGLGKLFF. The CDR3 DNA reads as TGTGCCAGCACCCACCCCGGTTTGGGAAAACTGTTTTTT.